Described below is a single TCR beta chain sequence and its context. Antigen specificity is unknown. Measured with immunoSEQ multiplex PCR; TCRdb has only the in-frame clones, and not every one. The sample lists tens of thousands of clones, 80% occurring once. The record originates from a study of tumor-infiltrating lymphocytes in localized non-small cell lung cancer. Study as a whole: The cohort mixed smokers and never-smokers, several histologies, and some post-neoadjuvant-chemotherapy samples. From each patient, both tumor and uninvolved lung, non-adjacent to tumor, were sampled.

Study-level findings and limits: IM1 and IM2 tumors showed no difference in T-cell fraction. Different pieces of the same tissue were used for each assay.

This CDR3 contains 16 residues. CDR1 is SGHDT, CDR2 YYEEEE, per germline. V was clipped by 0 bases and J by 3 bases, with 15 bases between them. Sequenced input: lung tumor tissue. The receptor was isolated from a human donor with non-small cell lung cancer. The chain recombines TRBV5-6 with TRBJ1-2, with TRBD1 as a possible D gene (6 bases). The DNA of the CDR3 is TGTGCCAGCAGCTTGGCCCGAATGACAGGAGACTATGGCTACACCTTC. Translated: CASSLARMTGDYGYTF.